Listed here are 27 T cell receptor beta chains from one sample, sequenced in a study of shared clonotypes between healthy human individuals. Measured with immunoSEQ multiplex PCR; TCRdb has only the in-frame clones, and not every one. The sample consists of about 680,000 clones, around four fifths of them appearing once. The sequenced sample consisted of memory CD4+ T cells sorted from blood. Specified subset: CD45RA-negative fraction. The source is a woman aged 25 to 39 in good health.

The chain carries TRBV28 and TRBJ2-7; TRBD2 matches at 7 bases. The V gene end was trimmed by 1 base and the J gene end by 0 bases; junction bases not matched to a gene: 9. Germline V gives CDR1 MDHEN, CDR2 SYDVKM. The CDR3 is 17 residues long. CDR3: CASSLSPSGGSSYEQYF. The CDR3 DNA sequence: TGTGCCAGCAGTTTATCGCCTAGCGGAGGAAGCTCCTACGAGCAGTACTTC.

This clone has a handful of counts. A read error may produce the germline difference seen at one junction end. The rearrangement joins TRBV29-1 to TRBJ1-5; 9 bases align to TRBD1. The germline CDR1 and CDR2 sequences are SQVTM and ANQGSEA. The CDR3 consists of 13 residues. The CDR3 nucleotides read TGCAGCGTTGCCGGGACAGGGAATCTGCCCCAGCATTTT. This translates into CSVAGTGNLPQHF.

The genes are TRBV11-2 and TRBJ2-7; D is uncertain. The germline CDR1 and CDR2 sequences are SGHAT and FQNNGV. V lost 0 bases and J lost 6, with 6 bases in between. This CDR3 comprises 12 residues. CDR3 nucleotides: TGTGCCAGCAGCTTAGATTATCGCGAGCAGTACTTC. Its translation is CASSLDYREQYF.

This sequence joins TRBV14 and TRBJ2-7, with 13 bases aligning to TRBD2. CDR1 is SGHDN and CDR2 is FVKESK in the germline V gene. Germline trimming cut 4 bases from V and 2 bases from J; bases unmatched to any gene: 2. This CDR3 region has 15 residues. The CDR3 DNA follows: TGTGCCAGCAGCCTGGGACTAGCGGGGCCCTACGAGCAGTACTTC. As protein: CASSLGLAGPYEQYF.

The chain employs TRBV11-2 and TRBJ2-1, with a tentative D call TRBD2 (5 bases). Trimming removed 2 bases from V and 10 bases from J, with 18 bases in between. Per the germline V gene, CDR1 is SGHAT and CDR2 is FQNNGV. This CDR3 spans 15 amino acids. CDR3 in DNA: TGTGCCAGCAGCTTAACCGGCGGAGGTTCTGAGGAGCAGTTCTTC. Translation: CASSLTGGGSEEQFF.

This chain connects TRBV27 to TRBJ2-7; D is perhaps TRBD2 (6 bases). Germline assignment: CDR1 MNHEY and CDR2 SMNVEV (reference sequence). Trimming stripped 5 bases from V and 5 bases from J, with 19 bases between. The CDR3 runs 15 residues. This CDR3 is CASSQSSGPWDEQYF. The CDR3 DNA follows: TGTGCCAGCAGTCAGAGTAGCGGCCCCTGGGACGAGCAGTACTTC.

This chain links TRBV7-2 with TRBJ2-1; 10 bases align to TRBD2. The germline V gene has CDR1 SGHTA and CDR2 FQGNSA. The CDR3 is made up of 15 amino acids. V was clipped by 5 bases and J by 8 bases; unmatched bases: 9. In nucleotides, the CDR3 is TGTGCCAGCAGCCCCGTGGTGCTAGCGGGAGATGAGCAGTTCTTC. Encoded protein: CASSPVVLAGDEQFF.

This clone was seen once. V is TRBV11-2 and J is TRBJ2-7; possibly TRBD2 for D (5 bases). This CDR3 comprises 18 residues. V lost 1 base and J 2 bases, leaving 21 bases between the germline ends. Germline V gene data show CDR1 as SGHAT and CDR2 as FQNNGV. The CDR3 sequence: CASSLGPNLGIQTYEQYF. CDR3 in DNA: TGTGCCAGCAGCTTAGGGCCGAATCTCGGGATACAGACCTACGAGCAGTACTTC.

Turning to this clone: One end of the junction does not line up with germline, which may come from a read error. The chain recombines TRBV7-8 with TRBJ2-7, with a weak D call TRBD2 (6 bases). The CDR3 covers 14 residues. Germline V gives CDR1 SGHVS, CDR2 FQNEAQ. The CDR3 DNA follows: TGTGCCAGCAGCTTAGGGGGGAACTTGCGGGGTTTGGACTTC. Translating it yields CASSLGGNLRGLDF.

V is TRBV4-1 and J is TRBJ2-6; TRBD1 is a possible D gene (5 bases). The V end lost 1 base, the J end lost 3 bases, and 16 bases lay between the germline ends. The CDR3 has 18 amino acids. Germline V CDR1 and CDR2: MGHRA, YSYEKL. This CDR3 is CASSQVAGKGFGANVLTF. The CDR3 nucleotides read TGCGCCAGCAGCCAAGTGGCAGGGAAGGGTTTTGGGGCCAACGTCCTGACTTTC.

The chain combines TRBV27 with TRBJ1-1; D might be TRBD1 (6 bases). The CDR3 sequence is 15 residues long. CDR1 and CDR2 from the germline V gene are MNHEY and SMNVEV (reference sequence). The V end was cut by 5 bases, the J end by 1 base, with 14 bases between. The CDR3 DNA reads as TGTGCCAGCAGTCCCAGGACAGAACCGAACACTGAAGCTTTCTTT. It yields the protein CASSPRTEPNTEAFF.

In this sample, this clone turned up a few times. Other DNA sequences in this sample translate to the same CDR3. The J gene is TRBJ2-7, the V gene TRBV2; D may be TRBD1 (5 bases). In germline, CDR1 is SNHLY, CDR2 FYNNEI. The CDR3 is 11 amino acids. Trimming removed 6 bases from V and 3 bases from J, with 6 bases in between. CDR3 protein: CASRGHYEQYF. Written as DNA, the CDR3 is TGTGCCAGCAGAGGACACTACGAGCAGTACTTC.

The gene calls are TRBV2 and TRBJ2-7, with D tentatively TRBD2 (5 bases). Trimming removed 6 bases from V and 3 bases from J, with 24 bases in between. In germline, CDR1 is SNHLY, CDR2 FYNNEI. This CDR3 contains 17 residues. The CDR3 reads CASSKVNSATPLYEQYF. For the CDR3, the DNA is TGTGCCAGCAGCAAAGTGAATAGCGCCACGCCCCTCTACGAGCAGTACTTC. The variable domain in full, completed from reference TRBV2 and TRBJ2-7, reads EPEVTQTPSHQVTQMGQEVILRCVPISNHLYFYWYRQILGQKVEFLVSFYNNEISEKSEIFDDQFSVERPDGSNFTLKIRSTKLEDSAMYFCASSKVNSATPLYEQYFGPGTRLTVT.

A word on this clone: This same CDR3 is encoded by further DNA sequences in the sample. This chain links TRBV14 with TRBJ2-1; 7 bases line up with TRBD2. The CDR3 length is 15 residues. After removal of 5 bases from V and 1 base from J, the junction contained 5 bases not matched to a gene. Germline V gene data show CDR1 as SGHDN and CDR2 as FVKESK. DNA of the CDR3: TGTGCCAGCAGCAGGGCGGGAGCTTCCTACAATGAGCAGTTCTTC. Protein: CASSRAGASYNEQFF.

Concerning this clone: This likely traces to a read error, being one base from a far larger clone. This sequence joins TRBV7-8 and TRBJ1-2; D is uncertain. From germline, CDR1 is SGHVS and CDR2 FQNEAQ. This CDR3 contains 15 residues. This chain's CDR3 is CAGSLESGNNYGYTF. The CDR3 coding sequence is TGTGCCGGCAGCTTAGAGTCGGGCAATAACTATGGCTACACCTTC.

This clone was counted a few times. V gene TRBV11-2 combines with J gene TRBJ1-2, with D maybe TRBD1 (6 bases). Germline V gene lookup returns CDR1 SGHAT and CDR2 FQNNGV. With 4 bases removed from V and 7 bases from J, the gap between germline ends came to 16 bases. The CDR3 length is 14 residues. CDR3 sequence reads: CASSWRRGRGGYTF. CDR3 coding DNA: TGTGCCAGCAGCTGGCGCCGGGGGCGCGGTGGCTACACCTTC.

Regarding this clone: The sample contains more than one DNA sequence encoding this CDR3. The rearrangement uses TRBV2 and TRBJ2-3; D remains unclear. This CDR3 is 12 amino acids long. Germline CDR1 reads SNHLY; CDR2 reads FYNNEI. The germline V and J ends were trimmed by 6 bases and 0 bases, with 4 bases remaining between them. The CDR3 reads CASSPSTDTQYF. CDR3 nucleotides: TGTGCCAGCAGCCCAAGCACAGATACGCAGTATTTT.

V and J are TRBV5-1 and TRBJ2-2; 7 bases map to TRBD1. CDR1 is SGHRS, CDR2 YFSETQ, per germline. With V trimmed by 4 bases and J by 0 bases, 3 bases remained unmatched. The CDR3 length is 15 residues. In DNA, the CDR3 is TGCGCCAGCAGCAAGGACAGGTCGAACACCGGGGAGCTGTTTTTT. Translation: CASSKDRSNTGELFF.

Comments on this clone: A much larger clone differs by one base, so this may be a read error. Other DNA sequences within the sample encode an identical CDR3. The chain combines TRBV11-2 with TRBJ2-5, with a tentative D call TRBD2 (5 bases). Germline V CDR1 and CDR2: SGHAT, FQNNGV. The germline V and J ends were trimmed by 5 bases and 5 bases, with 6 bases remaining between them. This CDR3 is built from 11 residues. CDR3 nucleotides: TGTGCCAGCAGCCTAGCCGAGACCCAGTACTTC. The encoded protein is CASSLAETQYF.

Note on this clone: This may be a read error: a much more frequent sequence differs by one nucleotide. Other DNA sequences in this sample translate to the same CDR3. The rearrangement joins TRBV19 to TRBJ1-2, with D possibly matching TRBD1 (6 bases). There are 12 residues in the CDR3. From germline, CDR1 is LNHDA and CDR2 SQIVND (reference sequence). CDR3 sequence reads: CASSDRNYGYTF. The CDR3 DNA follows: TGTGCCAGTAGCGACAGGAACTACGGCTACACCTTC. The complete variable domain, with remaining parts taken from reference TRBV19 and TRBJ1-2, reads DGGITQSPKYLFRKEGQNVTLSCEQNLNHDAMYWYRQDPGQGLRLIYYSQIVNDFQKGDIAEGYSVSREKKESFPLTVTSAQKNPTAFYLCASSDRNYGYTFGSGTRLTVV.

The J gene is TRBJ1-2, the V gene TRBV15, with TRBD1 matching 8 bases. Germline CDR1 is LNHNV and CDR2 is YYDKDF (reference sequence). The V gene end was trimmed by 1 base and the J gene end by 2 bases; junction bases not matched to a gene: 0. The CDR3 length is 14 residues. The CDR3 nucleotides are TGTGCCACCAGCAGAGGACAGGGGAACTATGGCTACACCTTC. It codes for CATSRGQGNYGYTF.

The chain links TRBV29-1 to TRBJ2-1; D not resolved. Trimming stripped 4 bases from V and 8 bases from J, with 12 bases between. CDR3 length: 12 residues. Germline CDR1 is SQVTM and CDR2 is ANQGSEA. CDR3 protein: CSVGAQSDEQFF. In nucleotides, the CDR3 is TGCAGCGTTGGGGCCCAAAGTGATGAGCAGTTCTTC.

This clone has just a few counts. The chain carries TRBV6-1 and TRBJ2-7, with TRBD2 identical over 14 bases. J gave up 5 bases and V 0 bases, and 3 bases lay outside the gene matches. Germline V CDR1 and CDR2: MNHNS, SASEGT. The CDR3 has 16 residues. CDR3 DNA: TGTGCCAGCAGTGAAGCCGGGACTAGCGGGAGAAACGAGCAGTACTTC. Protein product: CASSEAGTSGRNEQYF.

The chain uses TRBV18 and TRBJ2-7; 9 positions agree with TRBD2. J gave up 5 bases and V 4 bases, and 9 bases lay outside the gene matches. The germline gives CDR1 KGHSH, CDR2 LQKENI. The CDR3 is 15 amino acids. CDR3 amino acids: CASSRAAGGLNEQYF. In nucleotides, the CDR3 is TGTGCCAGCTCACGGGCAGCGGGGGGACTCAACGAGCAGTACTTC. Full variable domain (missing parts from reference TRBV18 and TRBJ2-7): NAGVMQNPRHLVRRRGQEARLRCSPMKGHSHVYWYRQLPEEGLKFMVYLQKENIIDESGMPKERFSAEFPKEGPSILRIQQVVRGDSAAYFCASSRAAGGLNEQYFGPGTRLTVT.

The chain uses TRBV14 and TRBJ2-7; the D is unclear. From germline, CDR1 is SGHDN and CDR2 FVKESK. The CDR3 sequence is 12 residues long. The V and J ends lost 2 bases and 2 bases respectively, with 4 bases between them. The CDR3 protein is CASSQLAYEQYF. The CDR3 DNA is TGTGCCAGCAGCCAATTAGCCTACGAGCAGTACTTC. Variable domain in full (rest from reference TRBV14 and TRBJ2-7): EAGVTQFPSHSVIEKGQTVTLRCDPISGHDNLYWYRRVMGKEIKFLLHFVKESKQDESGMPNNRFLAERTGGTYSTLKVQPAELEDSGVYFCASSQLAYEQYFGPGTRLTVT.

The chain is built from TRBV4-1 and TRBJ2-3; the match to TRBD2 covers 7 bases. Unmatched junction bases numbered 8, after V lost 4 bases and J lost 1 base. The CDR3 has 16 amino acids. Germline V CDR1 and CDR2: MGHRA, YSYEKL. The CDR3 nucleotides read TGCGCCAGCAGCCGACAAGCGGGATTCGGCACAGATACGCAGTATTTT. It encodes CASSRQAGFGTDTQYF.

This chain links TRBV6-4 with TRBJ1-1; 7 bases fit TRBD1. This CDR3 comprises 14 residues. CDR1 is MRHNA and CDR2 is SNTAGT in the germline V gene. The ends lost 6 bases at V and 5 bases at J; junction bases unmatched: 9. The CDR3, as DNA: TGTGCCAGCAGGAGGGGGCTCAGAGGAACTGAAGCTTTCTTT. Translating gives CASRRGLRGTEAFF.